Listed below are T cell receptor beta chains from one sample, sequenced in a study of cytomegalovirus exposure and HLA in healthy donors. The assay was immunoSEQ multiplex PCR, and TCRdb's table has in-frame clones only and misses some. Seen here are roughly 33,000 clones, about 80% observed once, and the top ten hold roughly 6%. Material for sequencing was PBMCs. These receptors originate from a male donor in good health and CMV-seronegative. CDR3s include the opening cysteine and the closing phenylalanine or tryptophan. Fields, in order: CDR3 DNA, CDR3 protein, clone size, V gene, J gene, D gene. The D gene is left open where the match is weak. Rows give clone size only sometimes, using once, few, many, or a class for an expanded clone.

TGTGCCAGCAGCCGGGGGGGGCCCCTGGTCGGTGACACCTTC	CASSRGGPLVGDTF	.	TRBV7-2	TRBJ1-2	.
TGTGCCAGCAGGCGACAAGATCTAAACTATGGCTACACCTTC	CASRRQDLNYGYTF	.	TRBV6-1	TRBJ1-2	.
TGTGCCAGCAGTGCCGGGACAGGGGGCAATCAGCCCCAGCATTTT	CASSAGTGGNQPQHF	.	TRBV2	TRBJ1-5	TRBD1
TGCGCCAGCAAGACAGGGGTCGGGACAGATACGCAGTATTTT	CASKTGVGTDTQYF	.	TRBV5-1	TRBJ2-3	TRBD1
TGCGCCAGCAGCTTGGAGGGGGGGAGCAATCAGCCCCAGCATTTT	CASSLEGGSNQPQHF	.	TRBV5-1	TRBJ1-5	.
TGTGCCAGCAGTCCTTCTGGGCCGGAAGCTTTCTTT	CASSPSGPEAFF	few	TRBV11-2	TRBJ1-1	.
TGTGCCAGCAGTTATCCGGGACAGGGAGCGTCTCAGCCCCAGCATTTT	CASSYPGQGASQPQHF	.	TRBV6-6	TRBJ1-5	TRBD1
TGTGCCAGCAGCCCCGGACAGGCGTCCCGTCAAGAGACCCAGTACTTC	CASSPGQASRQETQYF	.	TRBV6-6	TRBJ2-5	TRBD1
TGTGCCACCCGGAGAGCTCAGGGGAACTATGGCTACACCTTC	CATRRAQGNYGYTF	.	TRBV6-5	TRBJ1-2	.
TGTGCCAGCACTAGCGGGAGTCGCATTCAGTACTTC	CASTSGSRIQYF	.	TRBV25-1	TRBJ2-4	TRBD2
TGTGCCATCAGGGGACAGGGCCTCATGAACACTGAAGCTTTCTTT	CAIRGQGLMNTEAFF	.	TRBV10-3	TRBJ1-1	TRBD1
TGTGCCAGCAGCTTTGGGCGCGGGTTAGACAATGAGCAGTTCTTC	CASSFGRGLDNEQFF	.	TRBV7-8	TRBJ2-1	.
TGTGCCAGCAGATGGACTAGCGGGGGACCGCAGTTCTTC	CASRWTSGGPQFF	.	TRBV2	TRBJ2-1	TRBD2
TGCGCCAGCAGGGACTCGCGAGTCACGTTCTTC	CASRDSRVTFF	.	TRBV5-1	TRBJ2-1	.
TGTGCCAGCAGGGAGCAAAACTATGGCTACACCTTC	CASREQNYGYTF	few	TRBV6-5	TRBJ1-2	.
TGTGCCAGTAGCGACAGGAACCTGAGGGATACGCAGTATTTT	CASSDRNLRDTQYF	.	TRBV19	TRBJ2-3	.
TGTGCCAGCAGTGAAGCGGGGACAGGGGTCCGCTACGAGCAGTACTTC	CASSEAGTGVRYEQYF	.	TRBV6-1	TRBJ2-7	TRBD1
TGTGCCTGGAGTCTAGGACAAAATAATGAAAAACTGTTTTTT	CAWSLGQNNEKLFF	.	TRBV30	TRBJ1-4	.
TGCGCCAGCAGCCAAGTAGGGGTTCTTTCGACTAATGAAAAACTGTTTTTT	CASSQVGVLSTNEKLFF	.	TRBV4-1	TRBJ1-4	.
TGTGCCAGTAGTATAACAGGGGTCGTCTATGGCTACACCTTC	CASSITGVVYGYTF	.	TRBV19	TRBJ1-2	TRBD1
TGTGCCAGCAGCTTGGGCAGGGGCACCGGGGAGCTGTTTTTT	CASSLGRGTGELFF	.	TRBV5-5	TRBJ2-2	.
TGTGCCAGCAAAGCTGGATCGGGACAGATCTATGGCTACACCTTC	CASKAGSGQIYGYTF	.	TRBV28	TRBJ1-2	TRBD1
TGTGCCAGCAGCTCTCGACAGGGACCTTCGGCCCTCCACTTT	CASSSRQGPSALHF	.	TRBV5-8	TRBJ1-6	TRBD1
TGTGCCAGCAGCTTAAGTAGGGGGGGGTTTGGGAACACTGAAGCTTTCTTT	CASSLSRGGFGNTEAFF	.	TRBV7-9	TRBJ1-1	.
TGTGCCAGCAGTGTACAAGCGAGAGAGCAGTACTTC	CASSVQAREQYF	few	TRBV6-1	TRBJ2-5	.
TGTGCCAGCAGTTACTCTAGACAGCATGGCTACACCTTC	CASSYSRQHGYTF	.	TRBV6-5	TRBJ1-2	.
TGTGCCAGCAGTTTACTGCTCAGGGGGGCTGAAGCTTTCTTT	CASSLLLRGAEAFF	.	TRBV6-5	TRBJ1-1	TRBD1
TGTGCCAGCAGCTTAGGTTCTAGCGCCTTTCGCAATGAGCAGTTCTTC	CASSLGSSAFRNEQFF	.	TRBV11-2	TRBJ2-1	.
TGTGCCAGCAGCTTGGGTGTAAATCAGCCCCAGCATTTT	CASSLGVNQPQHF	.	TRBV5-6	TRBJ1-5	.
TGCAGCGTTGCTGGGGTACTAGATTCTTCGTACGAGCAGTACTTC	CSVAGVLDSSYEQYF	.	TRBV29-1	TRBJ2-7	.
TGTGCCAGCAGCTTAAAGGGGCAGAGTCATCAGCCCCAGCATTTT	CASSLKGQSHQPQHF	.	TRBV7-2	TRBJ1-5	.
TGTGCCAGCAGCCAAACTAGCGGGAGCTCCTACGAGCAGTACTTC	CASSQTSGSSYEQYF	.	TRBV9	TRBJ2-7	TRBD2
TGTGCCAGCAGGGGATCACTAGCGGGGGGGCGGAATGAGCAGTTCTTC	CASRGSLAGGRNEQFF	.	TRBV2	TRBJ2-1	TRBD2
TGTGCCAGCAGGACAGGGGCCGGGGAGCTGTTTTTT	CASRTGAGELFF	.	TRBV28	TRBJ2-2	TRBD1
TGTGCCAGCTCGACCTCAATTCAGGGGTCTCTCGCTGAAGCTTTCTTT	CASSTSIQGSLAEAFF	.	TRBV18	TRBJ1-1	.
TGCGCCAGCAGCCCATACAGCGGGAGTTCCTACAATGAGCAGTTCTTC	CASSPYSGSSYNEQFF	.	TRBV4-1	TRBJ2-1	TRBD2
TGTGCCAGCTCTTCCGGACTTGGCACAGATACGCAGTATTTT	CASSSGLGTDTQYF	few	TRBV5-6	TRBJ2-3	.
TGTGCCAGCAGCCCAGGTACCCAGAACACTGAAGCTTTCTTT	CASSPGTQNTEAFF	.	TRBV5-4	TRBJ1-1	.
TGTGCCACTCTGGGACAGGCTGACTATGGCTACACCTTC	CATLGQADYGYTF	.	TRBV19	TRBJ1-2	TRBD1
TGTGCCAGCAGCCCTAGACTCGGGACAGGGTTTATTGAAGCTTTCTTT	CASSPRLGTGFIEAFF	.	TRBV7-2	TRBJ1-1	TRBD1
TGTGCCAGCAGCCAAGGCATTCCGGGACAGGGGTTGGCGAACACTGAAGCTTTCTTT	CASSQGIPGQGLANTEAFF	.	TRBV4-2	TRBJ1-1	TRBD1
TGTGCCAGCAGCCAAGAGGGGGGGGAAGCTTTCTTT	CASSQEGGEAFF	.	TRBV4-2	TRBJ1-1	.
TGTGCCAGCAGCTTATCGGGATCCAACGAGCAGTACTTC	CASSLSGSNEQYF	.	TRBV7-3	TRBJ2-7	.
TGTGCCAGCAGCTTGATCGACAGCGTCTATGGCTACACCTTC	CASSLIDSVYGYTF	.	TRBV5-6	TRBJ1-2	.
TGCAGCGCCGGTAGCGGGGGTGTACCCAGGGGAGAGACCCAGTACTTC	CSAGSGGVPRGETQYF	.	TRBV29-1	TRBJ2-5	TRBD2